This T cell receptor beta chain was identified during a study of regulatory T cells in long-lasting Graves disease. Germline-derived CDR1 and CDR2 are LGHDT and YNNKEL (reference sequence). CDR3 length: 15 residues. The V and J ends lost 4 bases and 0 bases respectively, with 10 bases between them. CDR3-region Arm-PCR and iRepertoire HTBI primers produced the TCR beta libraries. MiXCR, run by TCRdb on the multiplex PCR reads, gives a single entry per CDR3 protein. The sample has hundreds of thousands of distinct CDR3 sequences; 15% to 20% are singletons. This clonotype was counted at least ten times. Specified time point: newly diagnosed GD, antithyroid drugs for less than 3 months. Generation of the TCR library employed RNA extracted from PBMCs. The sample was also linked to a second study, of T cells in Graves' hyperthyroidism and ophthalmopathy.

The sequence was obtained from a middle-aged woman with Graves disease. The chain uses TRBV3-1 and TRBJ2-1, with D perhaps matching TRBD1 or TRBD2 (7 bases each). The sample consisted of peripheral blood mononuclear cells (PBMCs), taken at new diagnosis, from a patient treated with antithyroid drugs. The CDR3 DNA reads as TGTGCCAGCAGCCCCAGGGGGGGCTCCTACAATGAGCAGTTCTTC. Translated, it gives CASSPRGGSYNEQFF.